The text below deals with one T cell receptor beta chain. No cognate antigen has been identified for it. Base qualities are not provided; no much larger clone lies one nucleotide away. The entry originates in a study of blood T cell repertoires in COVID-19 (dated by TCRdb to between 2020 and 2021). For the wider study: The collaborator samples originated in the United States, Italy and Spain and spanned the acute and convalescent phases of COVID-19. Samples were obtained from the ongoing ImmuneRACE study (first 160 participants) and from 1,200 or so subjects provided by 6 global collaborators. HLA class I and class II types, where available, came from metadata supplied by the sample provider rather than from assay-based typing. The repertoires were made available in a free public database intended to serve as a resource for research on the immune response to SARS-CoV-2. The material from the prospective study consisted of cDNA or gDNA derived from T cells, B-cell-depleted T cells, or PBMCs. The sample metadata nearly always contained a de-identified subject ID, COVID-19 status, age in years and sex. Deeply sampled blood TCRbeta repertoires from subjects exposed to, actively infected with, or recovered from COVID-19 were included in the dataset.

The immunoSEQ Assay, a bias-controlled multiplex PCR, was used to amplify TCRbeta CDR3 regions from genomic DNA. In the source study's methods: Nucleated cell counts per sample were estimated from amplification of reference gene primers within the assay. To quantify the absolute abundance of each unique TCRbeta CDR3 rearrangement, sequence reads were collapsed and filtered. For each sample, productive Simpson clonality was calculated as the square root of Simpson's diversity index over productive rearrangements. This immuneACCESS table, as held by TCRdb, lists in-frame sequences with V and J called but not all clones. Of the missing ones, under half trace to an unresolved V gene in checked studies; the others have no known cause. V and J calls and clone size are those listed in that table; D and trimming were worked out from the DNA. The sample yields roughly 180,000 clones; approximately 86% were counted once. 6.5% to 7.5% of the sample lies in the top ten.

Taken from the germline V gene, the CDR1 and CDR2 loops are KGHSH and LQKENI. The CDR3, cysteine through phenylalanine, is 15 amino acids long. Only the CDR3 region is kept as DNA, spanning 45 bases read in frame from base 1. Deletion took 3 bases off V and 3 bases off J, with a span of 9 bases between the germline ends. Study-wide findings and limitations: The quantity of clinical and demographic metadata differed by source and by participant and was supplied without curation.

In Seattle, one collaborating source enrolled patients while the infection was active and tracked those patients longitudinally over the course of disease. Collaborating institutions collected whole blood in K2EDTA tubes following their own protocols. For TCRbeta analysis, collaborators shipped samples in one of three forms: frozen whole blood, isolated PBMCs, or DNA extracted from either of those sample types. The receptor comes from a man older than 75 with COVID-19, enrolled during active disease. Material: peripheral blood. This chain joins TRBV18 to TRBJ1-6; a weak D assignment points to TRBD1 (5 bases agree). The DNA sequence is given as TGTGCCAGCTCACCTGGACATCTCTATAATTCACCCCTCCACTTT. It specifies CASSPGHLYNSPLHF.